A single sample gave rise to the 14 T cell receptor beta chains below, sequenced in a study of cytomegalovirus exposure and HLA in healthy donors (dated by TCRdb to 2016 to 2017). The library was generated by the immunoSEQ multiplex PCR assay. For the multiplex PCR, a mixture combining 60 forward primers for TCR Vbeta segments and 13 reverse primers for TCR Jbeta segments was used. The clones in this table, taken by TCRdb from immuneACCESS, are in-frame only. Not every clone is retained; where verified, under half of the shortfall comes from an unresolved V gene, and the cause of the rest is unknown. In this sample the table shows 200,000 to 250,000 clones, 78% of which occur a single time. Around 3.9% of the sample lies in the top ten. Material: PBMCs. Receptors originate from a male donor in good health and CMV-seronegative.

The J gene is TRBJ2-3, the V gene TRBV27; weak D call: TRBD2 (6 bases). The length of the CDR3 is 14 residues. V gave up 6 bases and J gave up 5 bases, with 15 bases separating them. Germline V gives CDR1 MNHEY, CDR2 SMNVEV (reference sequence). Written as DNA, the CDR3 is TGTGCCAGCAGCGTCAGCGGGTATTTAGATACGCAGTATTTT. Its translation is CASSVSGYLDTQYF.

V gene TRBV29-1 combines with J gene TRBJ2-7, with D maybe TRBD1 (6 bases). The CDR3 is 12 amino acids. V lost 4 bases to trimming and J lost 3 bases, with 10 bases between them. The germline V gene encodes CDR1 SQVTM and CDR2 ANQGSEA. This CDR3 is CSVGPGVYEQYF. CDR3 DNA sequence: TGCAGCGTTGGACCAGGGGTCTACGAGCAGTACTTC.

This chain uses TRBV30 with TRBJ1-1, with D hard to call. In germline, CDR1 is GTSNPN, CDR2 SVGIG (reference sequence). The CDR3 is 12 amino acids. Trimming pared 7 bases from V and 6 bases from J, leaving 15 bases between. The CDR3 DNA is TGTGCCTTAACCGGTGGAGGCGCTGAAGCTTTCTTT. Translating it yields CALTGGGAEAFF.

For the CDR3, the DNA is TGTGCCAGCAGCAAAGGGACAGGTCTGGCCGGGGAGCTGTTTTTT. The encoded protein is CASSKGTGLAGELFF. This sequence joins TRBV7-3 and TRBJ2-2; TRBD1 agrees at 8 bases. Germline values: CDR1 SGHTA, CDR2 FQGTGA. V lost 5 bases and J lost 6; bases outside the gene matches: 8. The CDR3 consists of 15 residues. The entire variable domain, with the rest obtained from reference TRBV7-3 and TRBJ2-2, is as follows: GAGVSQTPSNKVTEKGKYVELRCDPISGHTALYWYRQSLGQGPEFLIYFQGTGAADDSGLPNDRFFAVRPEGSVSTLKIQRTERGDSAVYLCASSKGTGLAGELFFGEGSRLTVL.

J is TRBJ1-5 and V is TRBV6-1, with 9 bases matching TRBD1. The J segment lost 1 base and the V segment lost 1 base, leaving 8 bases of the junction unmatched. CDR3 length: 18 residues. Germline CDR1 reads MNHNS; CDR2 reads SASEGT. The CDR3 DNA reads TGTGCCAGCAGTGAAGTCTTACAGGGGGCTCGGAGCAATCAGCCCCAGCATTTT. Amino acid sequence: CASSEVLQGARSNQPQHF.

The rearrangement joins TRBV29-1 to TRBJ2-1, with D unclear. CDR3 length: 14 amino acids. The V end was cut by 0 bases, the J end by 4 bases, with 10 bases between. CDR1 and CDR2 (germline): SQVTM, ANQGSEA. The chain's CDR3 is CSVEDHGGYNEQFF. CDR3 in DNA: TGCAGCGTTGAAGATCATGGCGGATACAATGAGCAGTTCTTC.

This clone was seen a handful of times. This chain connects TRBV6-5 to TRBJ1-1, with 8 bases that match TRBD1. V gave up 4 bases and J gave up 4 bases; unmatched junction bases: 8. This CDR3 is 15 amino acids long. CDR1 MNHEY and CDR2 SVGAGI come from the germline V gene. The CDR3 DNA is TGTGCCAGCAGTTCGACAGGGGAGGGAGTCACTGAAGCTTTCTTT. This codes for CASSSTGEGVTEAFF.

The V gene is TRBV29-1, the J gene TRBJ1-2; TRBD1 matches 8 bases. The CDR3 consists of 13 residues. Germline values: CDR1 SQVTM, CDR2 ANQGSEA. The J segment lost 5 bases and the V segment lost 7 bases, leaving 9 bases of the junction unmatched. The CDR3 loop reads CSAYRGRGYGYTF. CDR3 nucleotide sequence: TGCAGCGCATACAGGGGGAGAGGGTATGGCTACACCTTC.

The rearrangement uses TRBV30 and TRBJ2-3, with D perhaps matching TRBD2 (5 bases). There are 11 residues in the CDR3. V lost 1 base, J lost 6 bases, and 5 bases lay in between. CDR1 and CDR2 from the germline V gene are GTSNPN and SVGIG (reference sequence). The CDR3 DNA reads TGTGCCTGGAGTGGGAGGGATACGCAGTATTTT. Its protein product is CAWSGRDTQYF.

V and J are TRBV7-8 and TRBJ2-1, with 11 nucleotides matching TRBD2. Germline V gene data show CDR1 as SGHVS and CDR2 as FQNEAQ. CDR3 size: 16 residues. After removal of 5 bases from V and 5 bases from J, the junction contained 8 bases not matched to a gene. DNA of the CDR3: TGTGCCAGCAGCCTCGGACTAGCGGGTATTAACAATGAGCAGTTCTTC. It is translated as CASSLGLAGINNEQFF.

The chain links TRBV7-9 to TRBJ2-5, with 8 bases that match TRBD1. CDR1 and CDR2 (germline): SEHNR, FQNEAQ (reference sequence). There are 13 residues in the CDR3. Germline trimming cut 4 bases from V and 5 bases from J; bases unmatched to any gene: 3. The CDR3, as DNA: TGTGCCAGCAGCTGGACAGGGCTGGAGACCCAGTACTTC. It specifies CASSWTGLETQYF.

The count of this clone is one. The chain uses TRBV15 and TRBJ2-7; D call uncertain. Looked up from germline, CDR1 is LNHNV and CDR2 is YYDKDF (reference sequence). V was shortened by 3 bases and J by 0 bases, with 9 bases between the two germline ends. The CDR3 spans 14 residues. CDR3 in DNA: TGTGCCACCAGCAGCAGTCGGAGCTCCTACGAGCAGTACTTC. It encodes CATSSSRSSYEQYF.

The chain combines TRBV9 with TRBJ2-1; 9 nucleotides line up with TRBD2. Germline V gene lookup returns CDR1 SGDLS and CDR2 YYNGEE. This CDR3 is 18 amino acids long. Unmatched junction bases numbered 16, after V lost 2 bases and J lost 7 bases. DNA of the CDR3: TGTGCCAGCAGCGTCCGGCTCCGACTAGCGGCCGGGACGAATGAGCAGTTCTTC. Translated: CASSVRLRLAAGTNEQFF.

This chain connects TRBV25-1 to TRBJ2-1; 9 bases are a match to TRBD1. The CDR3 has 15 residues. V shed 4 bases and J 8 bases; nucleotides not matched to a gene: 9. CDR1 is MGHDK and CDR2 is SYGVNS in the germline V gene. DNA of the CDR3: TGTGCCAGCAGTGGCTCCGGGACAGGGTTCGATGAGCAGTTCTTC. It is translated as CASSGSGTGFDEQFF.